This TCR beta chain was obtained from a study of blood T cell repertoires in COVID-19. Turning to the study itself: COVID-19 samples collected from the United States, Italy and Spain covered acute and convalescent phases. PBMCs, B-cell-depleted T cells, or T cells were the source of the cDNA or gDNA that made up the material.

Per the study methods: Reference gene primers were amplified, and this amplification served to estimate nucleated cell counts. Assay: immunoSEQ multiplex PCR; the TCRdb copy retains only in-frame clones and omits some. V and J calls and clone size are those listed in that table; D and trimming were worked out from the DNA. The sample carries about 230,000 clones, roughly 88% recorded once. The length of the CDR3 is 13 residues. V lost 6 bases to trimming and J lost 5 bases; unmatched junction nucleotides: 5. CDR1 is KGHDR and CDR2 is SFDVKD in the germline V gene. Sample: peripheral blood. The chain carries TRBV24-1 and TRBJ2-5; TRBD2 agrees at 7 bases. This receptor was taken from a man aged 40-49 years who had recovered from COVID-19. CDR3 in amino acids: CATSPGGGETQYF. For the CDR3, the DNA is TGTGCCACCAGTCCCGGGGGAGGGGAGACCCAGTACTTC.